The clone carrying this TCR beta chain has just a few counts. This specimen belongs to a study of control samples from healthy donors and cancer patients. The data were produced by immunoSEQ multiplex PCR, yet TCRdb's version contains in-frame clones alone and is incomplete. The sample has 100,000 to 150,000 clones; 75% to 95% are singletons. Per the germline V gene, CDR1 is MNHNS and CDR2 is SASEGT. The V segment lost 3 bases and the J segment 5 bases; nucleotides outside the gene matches: 5. The CDR3 is 15 residues long. The TCR was taken from a man aged 18 to 30 in good health. Sequenced input: blood. The V and J genes are TRBV6-1 and TRBJ1-2, with 11 bases identical to TRBD1. The DNA of the CDR3 is TGTGCCAGCAGTGAGGGGACAGGGGGAAAATATGGCTACACCTTC. It is translated as CASSEGTGGKYGYTF.